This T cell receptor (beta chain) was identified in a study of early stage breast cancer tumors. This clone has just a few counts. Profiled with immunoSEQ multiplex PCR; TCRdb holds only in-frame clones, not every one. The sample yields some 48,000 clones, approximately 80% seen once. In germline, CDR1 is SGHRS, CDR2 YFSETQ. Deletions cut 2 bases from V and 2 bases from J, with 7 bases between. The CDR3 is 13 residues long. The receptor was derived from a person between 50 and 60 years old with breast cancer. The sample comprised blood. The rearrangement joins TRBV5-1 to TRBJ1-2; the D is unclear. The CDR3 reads CASSFGENYGYTF. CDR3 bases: TGCGCCAGCAGCTTTGGGGAGAACTATGGCTACACCTTC.